The text below deals with one T cell receptor (beta chain). Its binding antigen is unknown. The input lacks base qualities; no much larger clone sits a single base away. The source of the sample is a study of Ad26.COV2.S vaccination and SARS-CoV-2 variants (dated by TCRdb to the early 2020s). General notes on the study: Vaccine-arm donors were drawn from COV1001, a multicentre, randomized, double-blind, placebo-controlled phase I-IIa trial of Ad26.COV2.S in healthy adults. Ad26.COV2.S was administered intramuscularly at a dose of 5x10^10 or 1x10^11 viral particles, either as one shot or as two shots given 56 days apart. The specificity and breadth of SARS-CoV-2-reactive T cell receptors after Ad26.COV2.S vaccination were assessed by TCRbeta repertoire sequencing. A total of roughly 30 samples were included in the TCR-sequenced set, comprising 19 Ad26.COV2.S vaccine recipients, 5 placebo recipients and 8 SARS-CoV-2 convalescent individuals. Trial participants were randomized into five groups of five, in which low-dose or high-dose Ad26.COV2.S was given once or twice, or placebo was given on both occasions. Throughout the experiments and outcome assessment, investigators stayed blinded to trial group allocation. The paper as a whole reports these results and caveats: The study lacked the statistical power to compare responses across vaccine doses or regimens. Spike-specific TCR breadth was higher in Ad26.COV2.S recipients than in placebo recipients (P = 0.0014). Non-spike TCR breadth was comparable between vaccine and placebo recipients, consistent with the vaccine containing only spike. The authors noted that total T cell responses may have been underestimated by the TCR breadth and depth analyses. After vaccination, substantial breadth of spike-specific CD8+ and CD4+ T cell responses was reported.

The sample's treatment or condition, from its label and the paper: approximately 18 received Ad26.COV2.S at low or high dose, single or two shots; several received placebo; per-sample allocation not given. For vaccine and placebo recipients, the sequenced repertoires came from samples collected on day 63 after the first injection. In Cohort 1b, more than 20 adults aged 18-55 years were enrolled at a single site in Boston, USA, between 29 July and 7 August 2020. Ad26.COV2.S consisted of a replication-incompetent adenovirus type 26 vector by which a prefusion-stabilized SARS-CoV-2 spike protein from the original Wuhan strain was expressed. TCRbeta CDR3 regions were sequenced with the immunoSEQ Assay. After extraction, genomic DNA underwent amplification by bias-controlled multiplex PCR, followed by high-throughput sequencing. As for how the authors treated the data: To quantify the absolute abundance of every unique TCRbeta CDR3 region, sequences were collapsed and filtered. Usable DNA was measured by amplifying reference genes present in all nucleated cells, and TCRbeta template counts were normalized to that usable DNA to estimate T cell fraction. Repertoire TCRs were annotated as SARS-CoV-2-specific by exact matching of V gene, CDR3 amino acid sequence and J gene to a known reactive TCR set. The reference SARS-CoV-2 TCR set came from MIRA and was filtered for enrichment in COVID-19-positive ImmuneCODE repertoires, removing public or cross-reactive TCRs. Using the MIRA antigens, annotated TCRs were further analysed by specific ORF or by position within an ORF. Depth was the summed frequency of annotated unique rearrangements, while breadth was defined as annotated unique rearrangements over total unique productive rearrangements. Group comparisons of TCR breadth used two-sided Wilcoxon rank-sum tests. Imported from immuneACCESS, the table was reduced by TCRdb to in-frame sequences with V and J called. These copies leave out some clones; in studies compared against another copy, an unresolved V gene accounts for under half, and the cause of the remainder is not known. V and J calls and clone size are those listed in that table; D and trimming were worked out from the DNA. The sample table shows some 480,000 clones, and around nine tenths are seen once. Roughly 13% of the sample is held by the ten biggest clonotypes.

This clonotype was obtained from a person aged 18-60 years who received the Ad26.COV2.S COVID-19 vaccine or a placebo. The starting material was peripheral blood, obtained in a trial of Ad26.COV2.S vaccine versus placebo.

CDR3 reads: CASSEGQSRSYEQYF. The DNA sequence reads TGTGCCAGCAGCGAGGGACAGAGCAGGTCGTACGAGCAGTACTTC. The sequence is built from TRBV6-5 and TRBJ2-7, with 7 middle bases fitting TRBD1. From its cysteine to its phenylalanine, the CDR3 spans 15 amino acids. Only the CDR3 part of the read is kept: 45 bases, read in frame from the first base. CDR1 and CDR2, per the germline V gene, are MNHEY and SVGAGI. The V end gives up 6 bases and the J end 4 bases, leaving 12 bases in the junction not matched to a gene.